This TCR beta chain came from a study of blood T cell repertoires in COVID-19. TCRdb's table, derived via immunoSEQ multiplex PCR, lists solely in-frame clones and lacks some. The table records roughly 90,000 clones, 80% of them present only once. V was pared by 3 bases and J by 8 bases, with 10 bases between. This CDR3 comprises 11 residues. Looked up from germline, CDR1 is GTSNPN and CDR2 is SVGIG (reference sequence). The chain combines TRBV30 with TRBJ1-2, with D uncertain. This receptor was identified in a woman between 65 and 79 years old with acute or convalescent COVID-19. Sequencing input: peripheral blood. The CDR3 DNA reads TGTGCCTGGAGGCAATTCCGGGGCTACACCTTC. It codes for CAWRQFRGYTF.